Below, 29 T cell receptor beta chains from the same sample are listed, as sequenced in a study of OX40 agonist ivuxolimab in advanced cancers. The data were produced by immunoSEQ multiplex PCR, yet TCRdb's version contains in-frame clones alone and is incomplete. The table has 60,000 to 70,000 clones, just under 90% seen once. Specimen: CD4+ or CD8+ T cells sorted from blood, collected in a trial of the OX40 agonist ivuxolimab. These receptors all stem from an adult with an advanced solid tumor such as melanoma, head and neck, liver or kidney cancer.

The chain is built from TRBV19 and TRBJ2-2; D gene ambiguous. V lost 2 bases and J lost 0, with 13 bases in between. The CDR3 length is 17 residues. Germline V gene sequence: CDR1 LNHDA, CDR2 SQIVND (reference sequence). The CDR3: CASSITERTANTGELFF. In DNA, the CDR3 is TGTGCCAGTAGTATAACGGAGAGAACCGCGAACACCGGGGAGCTGTTTTTT.

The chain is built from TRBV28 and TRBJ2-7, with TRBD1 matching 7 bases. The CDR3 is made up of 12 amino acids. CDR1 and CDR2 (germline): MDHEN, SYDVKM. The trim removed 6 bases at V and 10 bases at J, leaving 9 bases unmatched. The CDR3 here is CASSQRQGIQYF. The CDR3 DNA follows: TGTGCCAGCAGCCAGAGACAGGGCATACAGTACTTC.

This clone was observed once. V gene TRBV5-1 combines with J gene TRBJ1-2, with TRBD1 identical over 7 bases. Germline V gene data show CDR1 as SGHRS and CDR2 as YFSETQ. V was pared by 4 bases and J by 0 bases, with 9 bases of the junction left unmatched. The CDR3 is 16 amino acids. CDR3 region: CASSHKTGAPNYGYTF. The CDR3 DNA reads TGCGCCAGCAGCCACAAAACAGGGGCGCCTAACTATGGCTACACCTTC. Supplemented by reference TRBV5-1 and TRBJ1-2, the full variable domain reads KAGVTQTPRYLIKTRGQQVTLSCSPISGHRSVSWYQQTPGQGLQFLFEYFSETQRNKGNFPGRFSGRQFSNSRSEMNVSTLELGDSALYLCASSHKTGAPNYGYTFGSGTRLTVV.

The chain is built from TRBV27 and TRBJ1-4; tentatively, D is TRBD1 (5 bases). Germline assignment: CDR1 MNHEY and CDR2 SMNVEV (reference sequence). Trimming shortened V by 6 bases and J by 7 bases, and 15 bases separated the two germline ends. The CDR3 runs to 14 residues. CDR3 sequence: CASRLQGGTEKLFF. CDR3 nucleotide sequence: TGTGCCAGCAGACTCCAGGGAGGTACTGAAAAACTGTTTTTT.

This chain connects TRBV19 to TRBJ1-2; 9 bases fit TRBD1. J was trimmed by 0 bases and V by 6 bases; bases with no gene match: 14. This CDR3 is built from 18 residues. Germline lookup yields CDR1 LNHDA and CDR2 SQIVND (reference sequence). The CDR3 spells CASSTTGGGRRANYGYTF. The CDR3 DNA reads TGTGCCAGTAGCACCACAGGGGGCGGCCGTAGAGCTAACTATGGCTACACCTTC.

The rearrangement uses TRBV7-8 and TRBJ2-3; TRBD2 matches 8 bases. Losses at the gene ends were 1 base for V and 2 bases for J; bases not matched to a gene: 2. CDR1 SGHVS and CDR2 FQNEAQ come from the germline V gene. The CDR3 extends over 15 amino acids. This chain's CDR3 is CASSLGGGLTDTQYF. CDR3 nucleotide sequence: TGTGCCAGCAGCTTAGGCGGGGGGCTCACAGATACGCAGTATTTT.

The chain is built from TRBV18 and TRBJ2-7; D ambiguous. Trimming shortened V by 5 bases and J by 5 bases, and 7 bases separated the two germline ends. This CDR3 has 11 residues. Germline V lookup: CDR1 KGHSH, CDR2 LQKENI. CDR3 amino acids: CASSTNHEQYF. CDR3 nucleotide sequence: TGTGCCAGCTCAACCAACCACGAGCAGTACTTC.

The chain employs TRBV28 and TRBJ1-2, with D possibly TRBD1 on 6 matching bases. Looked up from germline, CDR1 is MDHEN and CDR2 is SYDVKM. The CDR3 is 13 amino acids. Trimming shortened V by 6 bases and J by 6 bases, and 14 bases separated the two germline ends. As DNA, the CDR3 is TGTGCCAGCAGCCAATCGGGGGCTCATGGCTACACCTTC. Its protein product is CASSQSGAHGYTF.

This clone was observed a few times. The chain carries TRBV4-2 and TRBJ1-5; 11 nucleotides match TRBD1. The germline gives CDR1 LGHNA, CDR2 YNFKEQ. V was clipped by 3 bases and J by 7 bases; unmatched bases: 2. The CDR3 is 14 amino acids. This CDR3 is CASSHGTGGQPQHF. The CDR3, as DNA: TGTGCCAGCAGCCACGGGACAGGGGGACAGCCCCAGCATTTT.

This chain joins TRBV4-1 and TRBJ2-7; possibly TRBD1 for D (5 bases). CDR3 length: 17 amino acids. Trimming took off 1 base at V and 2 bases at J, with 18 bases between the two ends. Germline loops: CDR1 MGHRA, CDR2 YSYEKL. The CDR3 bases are TGCGCCAGCAGCCAAGGATCTCTGCAGGGTATTGCCTACGAGCAGTACTTC. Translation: CASSQGSLQGIAYEQYF.

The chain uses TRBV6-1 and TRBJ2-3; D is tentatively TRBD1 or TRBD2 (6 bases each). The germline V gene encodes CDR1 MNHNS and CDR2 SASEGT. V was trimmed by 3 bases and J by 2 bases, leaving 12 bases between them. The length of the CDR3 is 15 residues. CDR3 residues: CASSDLGGNTDTQYF. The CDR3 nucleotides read TGTGCCAGCAGTGATCTGGGGGGCAACACAGATACGCAGTATTTT.

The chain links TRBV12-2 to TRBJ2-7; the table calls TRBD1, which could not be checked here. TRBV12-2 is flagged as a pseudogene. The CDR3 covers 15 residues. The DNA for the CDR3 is TGTGCAAGTCGCCTTTTACAGGGGCCCCGGAGCGAGCAGTACTTC. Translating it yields CASRLLQGPRSEQYF.

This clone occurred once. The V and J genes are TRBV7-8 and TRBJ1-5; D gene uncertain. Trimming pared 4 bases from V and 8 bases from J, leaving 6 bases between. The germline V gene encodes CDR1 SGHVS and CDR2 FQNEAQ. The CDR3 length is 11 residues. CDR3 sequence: CASSSGEPQHF. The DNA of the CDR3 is TGTGCCAGCAGCTCGGGTGAGCCCCAGCATTTT. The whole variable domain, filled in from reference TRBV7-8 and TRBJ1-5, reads GAGVSQSPRYKVAKRGQDVALRCDPISGHVSLFWYQQALGQGPEFLTYFQNEAQLDKSGLPSDRFFAERPEGSVSTLKIQRTQQEDSAVYLCASSSGEPQHFGDGTRLSIL.

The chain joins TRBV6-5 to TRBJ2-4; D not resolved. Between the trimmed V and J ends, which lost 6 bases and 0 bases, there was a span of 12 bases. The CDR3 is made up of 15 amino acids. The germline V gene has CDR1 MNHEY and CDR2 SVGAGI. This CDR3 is CASSHLTLAKNIQYF. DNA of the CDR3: TGTGCCAGCAGCCACCTTACATTAGCCAAAAACATTCAGTACTTC.

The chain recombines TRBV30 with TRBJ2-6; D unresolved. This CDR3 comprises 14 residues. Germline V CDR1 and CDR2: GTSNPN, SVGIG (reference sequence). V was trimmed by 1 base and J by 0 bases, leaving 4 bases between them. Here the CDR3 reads CAWSGTSGANVLTF. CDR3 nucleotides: TGTGCCTGGAGTGGGACCTCTGGGGCCAACGTCCTGACTTTC.

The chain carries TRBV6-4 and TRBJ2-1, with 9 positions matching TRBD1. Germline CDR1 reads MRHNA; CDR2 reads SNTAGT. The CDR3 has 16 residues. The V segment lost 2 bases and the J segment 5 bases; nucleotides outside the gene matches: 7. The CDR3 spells CASSDPGTGLNNEQFF. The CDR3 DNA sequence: TGTGCCAGCAGTGACCCCGGGACAGGGTTAAACAATGAGCAGTTCTTC.

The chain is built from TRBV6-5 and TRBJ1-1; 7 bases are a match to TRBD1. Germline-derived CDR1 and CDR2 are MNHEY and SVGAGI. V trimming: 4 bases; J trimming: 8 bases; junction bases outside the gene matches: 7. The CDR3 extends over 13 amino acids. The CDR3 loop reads CASSSAGTVEAFF. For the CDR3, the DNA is TGTGCCAGCAGTTCAGCCGGGACAGTGGAAGCTTTCTTT.

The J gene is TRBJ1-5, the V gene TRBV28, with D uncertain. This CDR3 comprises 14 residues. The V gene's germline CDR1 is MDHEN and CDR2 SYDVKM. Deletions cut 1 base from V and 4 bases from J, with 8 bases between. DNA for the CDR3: TGTGCCAGCAGTTTATCGGTTGGAAATCAGCCCCAGCATTTT. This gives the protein CASSLSVGNQPQHF.

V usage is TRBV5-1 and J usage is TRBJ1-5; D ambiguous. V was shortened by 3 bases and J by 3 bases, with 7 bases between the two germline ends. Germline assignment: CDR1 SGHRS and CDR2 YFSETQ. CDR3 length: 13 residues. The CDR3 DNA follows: TGCGCCAGCAGCTCAAACCCCAATCAGCCCCAGCATTTT. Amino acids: CASSSNPNQPQHF.

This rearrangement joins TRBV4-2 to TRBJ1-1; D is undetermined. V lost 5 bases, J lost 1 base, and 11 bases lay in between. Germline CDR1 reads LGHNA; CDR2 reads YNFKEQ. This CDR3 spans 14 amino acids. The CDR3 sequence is CASSNSRGNTEAFF. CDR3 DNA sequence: TGTGCCAGCAGCAACTCCAGAGGGAACACTGAAGCTTTCTTT.

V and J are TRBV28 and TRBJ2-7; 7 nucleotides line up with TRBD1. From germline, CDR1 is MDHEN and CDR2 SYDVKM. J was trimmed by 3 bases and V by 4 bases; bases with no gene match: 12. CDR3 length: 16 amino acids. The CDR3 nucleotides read TGTGCCAGCAGTTCCGCCGCTGGGACAGCTTTCTACGAGCAGTACTTC. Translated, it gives CASSSAAGTAFYEQYF.

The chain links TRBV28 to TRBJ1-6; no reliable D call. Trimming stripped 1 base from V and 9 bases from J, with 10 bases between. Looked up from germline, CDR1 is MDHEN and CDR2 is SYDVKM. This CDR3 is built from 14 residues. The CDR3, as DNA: TGTGCCAGCAGTTTATTTGGGTCGGCTTCACCCCTCCACTTT. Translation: CASSLFGSASPLHF.

In DNA form, the CDR3 reads TGTGCCAGCAGCTTGGTGACAGGGGGTGATGAAAAACTGTTTTTT. Translating gives CASSLVTGGDEKLFF. V usage is TRBV5-5 and J usage is TRBJ1-4, with 9 bases identical to TRBD1. Trimming cost V 0 bases and J 6 bases; bases outside gene matches: 3. Germline V CDR1 and CDR2: SGHKS, YYEKEE (reference sequence). The CDR3 contains 15 residues.

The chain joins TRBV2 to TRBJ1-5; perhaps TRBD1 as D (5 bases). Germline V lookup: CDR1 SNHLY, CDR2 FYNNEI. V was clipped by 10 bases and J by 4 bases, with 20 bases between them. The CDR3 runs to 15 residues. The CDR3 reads CATRVGEGRNQPQHF. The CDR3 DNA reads TGTGCCACCAGGGTAGGGGAAGGTAGGAATCAGCCCCAGCATTTT.

The CDR3 region is CATQMGWRGYTF. The CDR3 DNA reads as TGTGCCACTCAAATGGGGTGGAGAGGCTACACCTTC. The chain has TRBV25-1 and TRBJ1-2; D not certain. V was shortened by 10 bases and J by 8 bases, with 17 bases between the two germline ends. The CDR3 sequence is 12 residues long. Germline CDR1 MGHDK, CDR2 SYGVNS.

The CDR3 region has the DNA TGTGCCAGCACCCCGTCAGGGCTTGACACCGGGGAGCTGTTTTTT. Protein sequence: CASTPSGLDTGELFF. V is TRBV5-4 and J is TRBJ2-2; TRBD1 is a possible D gene (5 bases). The CDR3 covers 15 residues. V dropped 6 bases and J dropped 3 bases, with 15 bases sitting between them. Germline V CDR1 and CDR2: SGHNT, YYREEE (reference sequence). Using reference TRBV5-4 and TRBJ2-2 for the parts outside the CDR3, the full variable domain is ETGVTQSPTHLIKTRGQQVTLRCSSQSGHNTVSWYQQALGQGPQFIFQYYREEENGRGNFPPRFSGLQFPNYSSELNVNALELDDSALYLCASTPSGLDTGELFFGEGSRLTVL.

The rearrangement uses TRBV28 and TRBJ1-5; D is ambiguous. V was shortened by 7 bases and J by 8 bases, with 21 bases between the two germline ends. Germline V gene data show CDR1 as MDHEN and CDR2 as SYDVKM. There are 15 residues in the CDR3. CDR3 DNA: TGTGCCAGCATCCTAGGGTCCGGGCACGGAGAGCCCCAGCATTTT. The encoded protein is CASILGSGHGEPQHF. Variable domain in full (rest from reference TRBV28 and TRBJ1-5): DVKVTQSSRYLVKRTGEKVFLECVQDMDHENMFWYRQDPGLGLRLIYFSYDVKMKEKGDIPEGYSVSREKKERFSLILESASTNQTSMYLCASILGSGHGEPQHFGDGTRLSIL.

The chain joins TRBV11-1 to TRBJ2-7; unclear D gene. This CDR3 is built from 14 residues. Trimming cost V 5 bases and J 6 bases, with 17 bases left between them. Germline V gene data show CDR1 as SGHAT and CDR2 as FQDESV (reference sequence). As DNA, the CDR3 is TGTGCCAGCAGCCAGCCGGGCCTAAGTGTCGAGCAGTACTTC. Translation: CASSQPGLSVEQYF.

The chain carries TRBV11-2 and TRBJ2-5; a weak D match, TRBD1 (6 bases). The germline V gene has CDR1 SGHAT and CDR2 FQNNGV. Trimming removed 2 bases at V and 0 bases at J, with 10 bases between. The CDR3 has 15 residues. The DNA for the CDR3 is TGTGCCAGCAGCTTATCCCGGACAGACCAAGAGACCCAGTACTTC. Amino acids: CASSLSRTDQETQYF.